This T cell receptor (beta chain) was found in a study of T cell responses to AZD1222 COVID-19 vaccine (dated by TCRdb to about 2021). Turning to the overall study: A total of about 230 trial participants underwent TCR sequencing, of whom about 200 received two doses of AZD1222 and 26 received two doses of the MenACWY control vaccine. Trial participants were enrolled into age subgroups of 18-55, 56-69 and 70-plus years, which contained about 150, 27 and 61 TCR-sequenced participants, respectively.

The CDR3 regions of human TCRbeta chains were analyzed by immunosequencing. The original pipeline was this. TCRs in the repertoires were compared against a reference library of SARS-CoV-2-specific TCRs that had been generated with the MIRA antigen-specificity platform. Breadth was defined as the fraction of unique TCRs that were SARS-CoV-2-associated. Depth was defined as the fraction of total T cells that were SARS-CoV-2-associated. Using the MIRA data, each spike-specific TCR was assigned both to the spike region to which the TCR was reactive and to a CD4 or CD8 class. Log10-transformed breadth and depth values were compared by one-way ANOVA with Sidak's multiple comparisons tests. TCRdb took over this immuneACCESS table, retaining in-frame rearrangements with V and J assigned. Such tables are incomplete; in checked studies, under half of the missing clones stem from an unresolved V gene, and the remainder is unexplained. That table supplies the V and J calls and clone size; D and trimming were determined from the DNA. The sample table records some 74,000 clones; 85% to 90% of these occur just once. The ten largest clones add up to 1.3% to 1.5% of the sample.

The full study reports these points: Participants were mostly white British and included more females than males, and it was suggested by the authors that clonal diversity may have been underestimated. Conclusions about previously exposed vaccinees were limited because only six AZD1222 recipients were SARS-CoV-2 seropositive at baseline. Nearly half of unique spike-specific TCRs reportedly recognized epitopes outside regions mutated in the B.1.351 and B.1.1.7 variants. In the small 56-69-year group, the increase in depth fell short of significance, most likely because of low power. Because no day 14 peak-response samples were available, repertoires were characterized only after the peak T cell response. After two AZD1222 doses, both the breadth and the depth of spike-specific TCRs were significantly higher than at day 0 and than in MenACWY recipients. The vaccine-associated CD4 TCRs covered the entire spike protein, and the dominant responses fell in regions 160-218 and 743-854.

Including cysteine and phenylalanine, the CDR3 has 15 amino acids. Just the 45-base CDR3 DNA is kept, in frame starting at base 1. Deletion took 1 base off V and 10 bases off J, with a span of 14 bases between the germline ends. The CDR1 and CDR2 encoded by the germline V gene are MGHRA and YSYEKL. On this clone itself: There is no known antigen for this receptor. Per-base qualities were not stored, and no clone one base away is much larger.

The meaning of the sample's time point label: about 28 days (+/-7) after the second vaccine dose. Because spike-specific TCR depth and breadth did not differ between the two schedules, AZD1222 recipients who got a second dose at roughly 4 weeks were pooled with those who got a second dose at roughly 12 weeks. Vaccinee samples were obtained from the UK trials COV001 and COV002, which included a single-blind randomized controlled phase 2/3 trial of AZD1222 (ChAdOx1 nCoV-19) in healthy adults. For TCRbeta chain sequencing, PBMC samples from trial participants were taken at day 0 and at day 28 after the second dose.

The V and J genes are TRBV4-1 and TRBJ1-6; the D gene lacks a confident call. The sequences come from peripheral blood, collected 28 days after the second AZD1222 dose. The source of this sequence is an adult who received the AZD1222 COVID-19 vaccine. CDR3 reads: CASSQGTLSGSPLHF. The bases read TGCGCCAGCAGCCAAGGGACCCTCTCCGGATCACCCCTCCACTTT.